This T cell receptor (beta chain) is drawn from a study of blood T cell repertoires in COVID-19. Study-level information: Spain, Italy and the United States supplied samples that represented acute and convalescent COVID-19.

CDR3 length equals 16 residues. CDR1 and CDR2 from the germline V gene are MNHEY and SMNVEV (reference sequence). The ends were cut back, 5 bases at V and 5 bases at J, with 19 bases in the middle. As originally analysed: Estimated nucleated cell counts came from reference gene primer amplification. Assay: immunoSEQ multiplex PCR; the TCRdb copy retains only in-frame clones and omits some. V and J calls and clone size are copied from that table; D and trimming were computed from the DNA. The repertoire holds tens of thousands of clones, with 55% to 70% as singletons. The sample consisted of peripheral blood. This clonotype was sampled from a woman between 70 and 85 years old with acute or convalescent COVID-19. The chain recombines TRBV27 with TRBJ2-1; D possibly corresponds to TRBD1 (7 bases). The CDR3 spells CASSNLQGGLNNEQFF. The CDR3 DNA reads TGTGCCAGCAGTAACCTGCAGGGGGGACTTAACAATGAGCAGTTCTTC.